These 7 T cell receptor beta chains share one sample of origin, sequenced in a study of T cells after yellow fever vaccination. In TCRdb, the 5' RACE reads were re-called with MiXCR into one record per CDR3 protein. Among 250,000 or so distinct CDR3 sequences listed, more than 3.5% were seen once. The sequencing used PBMCs, collected 15 days after the yellow fever booster vaccination. Receptors were obtained from a man aged 18 to 29 who received the YFV17D yellow fever vaccine.

This clonotype has more than one count but fewer than ten. V gene TRBV14 combines with J gene TRBJ2-7; tentative D call: TRBD1 (6 bases). The ends were cut back, 8 bases at V and 5 bases at J, with 19 bases in the middle. CDR1 and CDR2 (germline): SGHDN, FVKESK. The CDR3 totals 14 residues. The CDR3 DNA reads as TGTGCCAGCTCCTCCACAGGGATTCCCCACGAGCAGTACGTC. Protein product: CASSSTGIPHEQYV.

Ten or more counts support this clonotype. V gene TRBV29-1 combines with J gene TRBJ1-4; 7 positions agree with TRBD1. The CDR3 extends over 14 amino acids. Germline-derived CDR1 and CDR2 are SQVTM and ANQGSEA. The V gene end was trimmed by 0 bases and the J gene end by 7 bases; junction bases not matched to a gene: 5. In DNA form, the CDR3 reads TGCAGCGTTGAAGAGACGGCAGGGGGTGAAAAACTGTTTTTT. It codes for CSVEETAGGEKLFF.

At least ten counts were recorded for this clonotype. The chain uses TRBV28 and TRBJ1-5; D remains unclear. Deletions cut 3 bases from V and 7 bases from J, with 7 bases between. Looked up from germline, CDR1 is MDHEN and CDR2 is SYDVKM. There are 12 residues in the CDR3. The DNA for the CDR3 is TGTGCCAGCAGTTTGCTAGAGCAGCCCCAGCATTTT. Translation gives CASSLLEQPQHF.

Many counts were recorded for this clonotype. The chain uses TRBV10-3 and TRBJ1-2; D is ambiguous. CDR3 length: 13 residues. Germline loops: CDR1 ENHRY, CDR2 SYGVKD. V lost 11 bases to trimming and J lost 4 bases, with 17 bases between them. In DNA, the CDR3 is TGTGCCCTGGATCAGGAACAGATCTATGGCTACACCTTC. This sequence encodes CALDQEQIYGYTF.

J is TRBJ2-7 and V is TRBV6-2 or TRBV6-3; the match to TRBD2 covers 10 bases. CDR1 and CDR2 from the germline V gene are MNHEY and SVGEGT. The CDR3 length is 14 residues. V dropped 6 bases and J dropped 2; count of bases not matched to a gene: 4. The CDR3 here is CASRGLADPYEQYV. CDR3 DNA sequence: TGTGCCAGCAGAGGACTAGCGGACCCCTACGAGCAGTACGTC.

This clonotype occurred many times. V and J are TRBV4-1 and TRBJ1-1; D might be TRBD1 (6 bases). Germline CDR1 MGHRA, CDR2 YSYEKL. The CDR3 consists of 16 residues. The V and J ends lost 3 bases and 4 bases respectively, with 18 bases between them. CDR3 coding DNA: TGCGCCAGCAGCCACTCTAGGGGGGACGCTGGCACTGAAGCTTTCTTT. As protein: CASSHSRGDAGTEAFF.

The table lists this clonotype with many counts. CDR3 region: CASSQTLAGMSYEQYF. The DNA for the CDR3 is TGTGCCAGCAGCCAAACTTTAGCGGGGATGTCCTACGAGCAGTACTTC. The rearrangement joins TRBV12-3 or TRBV12-4 to TRBJ2-7, with 8 bases identical to TRBD2. The CDR3 consists of 16 residues. Trimming took 6 bases from V and 1 from J; bases not matched to a gene: 11.